The text below deals with one T cell receptor (beta chain). This table comes from immunoSEQ multiplex PCR, and its TCRdb copy is limited to in-frame clones, with some not included. The data hold 160,000 or so clones, with under 90% observed a single time. Trimming took 4 bases from V and 5 from J; bases not matched to a gene: 8. CDR1 SGHRS and CDR2 YFSETQ come from the germline V gene. This CDR3 is 14 amino acids long. The sample comes from a study of blood T cell repertoires in COVID-19. As for the study in general: The United States, Italy and Spain provided the acute and convalescent COVID-19 samples.

Participants were placed into cohorts based on the clinical history they reported. The recovered donors of Cohort 3 showed two negative PCRs, clearance, or symptom resolution. The rearrangement uses TRBV5-1 and TRBJ2-7; TRBD1 aligns across 8 bases. This clonotype was sampled from a woman aged 55-69 years who had recovered from COVID-19. The sample comprised PBMCs or T cells enriched from blood (not recorded which). The CDR3 region has the DNA TGCGCCAGCAGCCTCCGGACAGGGTTAGACGAGCAGTACTTC. Encoded protein: CASSLRTGLDEQYF.